This TCR beta chain came from a study of T cell repertoires in cytomegalovirus infection. Germline CDR1 and CDR2: SGHAT and FQDESV (reference sequence). The trim removed 5 bases at V and 4 bases at J, leaving 6 bases unmatched. This CDR3 region has 15 residues. TCRdb itself ran the reads through MiXCR, one entry per CDR3 protein. Here the sample spans around 450,000 distinct CDR3 sequences, 31% being singletons. This rearrangement joins TRBV11-1 to TRBJ2-7; 12 nucleotides align to TRBD2. The sample was PBMCs. This receptor was taken from a human donor in good health (CMV status not recorded). Some clones in this sample may be carry-over from other donors' samples. CDR3 in amino acids: CASSRTSGGKYEQYF. The CDR3 coding sequence is TGTGCCAGCAGCCGTACTAGCGGGGGGAAGTACGAGCAGTACTTC. The complete variable domain, with remaining parts taken from reference TRBV11-1 and TRBJ2-7, reads EAEVAQSPRYKITEKSQAVAFWCDPISGHATLYWYRQILGQGPELLVQFQDESVVDDSQLPKDRFSAERLKGVDSTLKIQPAELGDSAMYLCASSRTSGGKYEQYFGPGTRLTVT.